Listed below are T cell receptor beta chains from one sample, sequenced in a study of vaccination and CD4 T cells after COVID-19. TCRdb reanalysed the PCR reads using MiXCR and keeps one entry per CDR3 protein. The sample holds roughly 13,000 distinct CDR3 sequences; 20% to 25% are singletons and the top ten take 15% to 20%. Their target antigens are unknown. The sequences come from CD4+ T cells from blood, cultured in vitro, collected after SARS-CoV-2 vaccination. The receptors stem from a human donor who had recovered from COVID-19. The CDR3 runs from the conserved cysteine through the conserved F or W. Each record gives: clone size, V gene, J gene, D gene, CDR3 protein, CDR3 DNA. A D gene is named only where the DNA matches it firmly. Size tells how often a clone was seen (once, few, many) or the class of an expanded clone, and some rows leave it out.

>.|TRBV6-5|TRBJ1-3|TRBD1
CASSYPSTGDHSGNTIYF
TGTGCCAGCAGTTACCCCTCGACAGGGGACCACTCTGGAAACACCATATATTTT
>few|TRBV28|TRBJ2-2|.
CATDPRTANTGELFF
TGTGCCACCGACCCAAGGACAGCGAACACCGGGGAGCTGTTTTTT
>.|TRBV7-2|TRBJ1-2|.
CASTAGRNYGYTF
TGTGCCAGCACCGCAGGTCGGAACTATGGCTACACCTTC
>medium-sized|TRBV27|TRBJ1-2|.
CASSLGGNYGYTF
TGTGCCAGCAGTTTAGGCGGAAACTATGGCTACACCTTC
>.|TRBV5-1|TRBJ1-5|.
CASSLDGGGNQPQHF
TGCGCCAGCAGCTTGGACGGGGGGGGCAATCAGCCCCAGCATTTT
>.|TRBV12-3/TRBV12-4|TRBJ1-1|.
CASCQKNTEAFF
TGTGCCAGTTGCCAAAAGAACACTGAAGCTTTCTTT
>.|TRBV6-2/TRBV6-3|TRBJ2-7|.
CASSYQGGQSRWPDFYEQYF
TGTGCCAGCAGTTACCAAGGAGGACAGTCCCGGTGGCCGGATTTCTACGAGCAGTACTTC
>.|TRBV14|TRBJ1-1|TRBD1
CASSQSGQGWGTEAFF
TGTGCCAGCAGCCAATCTGGACAGGGCTGGGGAACTGAAGCTTTCTTT
>.|TRBV12-3/TRBV12-4|TRBJ2-5|.
CASSLRTGQETQYF
TGTGCCAGCAGTCTCCGGACGGGTCAAGAGACCCAGTACTTC
>medium-sized|TRBV27|TRBJ1-5|.
CASSGGYSNQPQHF
TGTGCCAGCAGTGGGGGATATAGCAATCAGCCCCAGCATTTT
>few|TRBV20-1|TRBJ2-1|TRBD2
CSARDPGLAGRNEQFF
TGCAGTGCTAGAGACCCGGGACTAGCGGGAAGAAATGAGCAGTTCTTC
>.|TRBV7-9|TRBJ2-3|.
CASSLGRIDTDTQYF
TGTGCCAGCAGCTTAGGACGGATTGACACAGATACGCAGTATTTT
>few|TRBV6-2/TRBV6-3|TRBJ1-5|.
CASSYSRTTAINQPQHF
TGTGCCAGCAGTTACTCCCGTACCACGGCCATCAATCAGCCCCAGCATTTT
>.|TRBV19|TRBJ2-1|.
CASSIPPYEQFF
TGTGCCAGTAGTATCCCGCCCTATGAGCAGTTCTTC
>.|TRBV29-1|TRBJ1-1|.
CSVDWAGDTEAFF
TGCAGCGTTGATTGGGCAGGGGACACTGAAGCTTTCTTT
>few|TRBV7-2|TRBJ2-6|.
CASLPRGPGSGANVLTF
TGTGCCAGCTTACCTCGGGGGCCGGGCTCTGGGGCCAACGTCCTGACTTTC
>.|TRBV4-1|TRBJ2-1|.
CASSQGLRGAGEQFF
TGCGCCAGCAGCCAAGGGTTACGGGGGGCTGGGGAGCAGTTCTTC
>.|TRBV18|TRBJ1-2|TRBD1
CASSPLDRVENYGYTF
TGTGCCAGCTCACCACTTGACAGGGTTGAAAACTATGGCTACACCTTC
>.|TRBV10-3|TRBJ1-1|.
CAIDQTSNTEAFF
TGTGCCATCGACCAGACCTCGAACACTGAAGCTTTCTTT
>.|TRBV19|TRBJ1-3|.
CASGIRTSGNTIYF
TGTGCCAGTGGCATTCGAACCTCTGGAAACACCATATATTTT
>.|TRBV7-2|TRBJ2-2|TRBD2
CASSPLPGGTPGELFF
TGTGCCAGCAGCCCTTTACCGGGAGGGACTCCCGGGGAGCTGTTTTTT
>.|TRBV11-3|TRBJ1-1|TRBD1
CASSLAGDRDTEAFF
TGTGCCAGCAGCTTAGCGGGGGACAGGGACACTGAAGCTTTCTTT
>medium-sized|TRBV7-9|TRBJ1-1|.
CASSSSQYYTEAFF
TGTGCCAGCAGCTCCTCCCAGTACTACACTGAAGCTTTCTTT
>.|TRBV21-1|TRBJ2-1|.
CASSATGFKDAYNEQFF
TGTGCCAGCAGCGCCACAGGGTTCAAGGACGCCTACAATGAGCAGTTCTTC